The rows below give T cell receptor beta chains drawn from one sample of a study of regulatory dendritic cells for organ transplantation. These TCRs are of unknown antigen specificity. Generated by immunoSEQ multiplex PCR, the TCRdb table keeps only in-frame clones and is missing some. The sample includes more than 10,000 clones, 79% seen only once; the top ten take 1% to 1.4%. The specimen sequenced was naive CD8+ T cells from blood cultured with regulatory dendritic cells. These receptors originate from a human donor in good health. Each CDR3 is given with its conserved first and last residue. Each record gives: CDR3 protein, CDR3 DNA, V gene, D gene, J gene, clone size. D genes are given only for firm matches. Only some rows state a clone size, as once, few, many or a class for expanded clones.

CDR3: CASSYPEDEQYF
DNA: TGTGCCAGCAGTTACCCCGAGGACGAGCAGTACTTC
V: TRBV6-5
D: -
J: TRBJ2-7
size: -

CDR3: CASSLSGTEAFF
DNA: TGTGCCAGCAGCCTCTCGGGCACTGAAGCTTTCTTT
V: TRBV27
D: -
J: TRBJ1-1
size: -

CDR3: CASSHELSELFF
DNA: TGTGCCAGCAGCCACGAATTAAGCGAGCTGTTTTTT
V: TRBV14
D: -
J: TRBJ2-2
size: -

CDR3: CASTGQGPWEQYF
DNA: TGTGCCAGCACGGGACAGGGACCATGGGAGCAGTACTTC
V: TRBV2
D: TRBD1
J: TRBJ2-7
size: few

CDR3: CASSSLRGGTGELFF
DNA: TGTGCCAGCAGCTCTCTGCGGGGGGGCACCGGGGAGCTGTTTTTT
V: TRBV7-8
D: TRBD2
J: TRBJ2-2
size: -

CDR3: CASSLEGGGDINEQFF
DNA: TGCGCCAGCAGCTTGGAAGGCGGGGGGGATATCAATGAGCAGTTCTTC
V: TRBV5-1
D: TRBD2
J: TRBJ2-1
size: once

CDR3: CASSLDGLAGDSNTGELFF
DNA: TGTGCCAGCAGCTTAGATGGTCTAGCGGGGGACTCGAACACCGGGGAGCTGTTTTTT
V: TRBV7-9
D: TRBD2
J: TRBJ2-2
size: -

CDR3: CASSPTTGNTEAFF
DNA: TGTGCCAGCAGCCCAACTACAGGGAACACTGAAGCTTTCTTT
V: TRBV9
D: -
J: TRBJ1-1
size: -

CDR3: CASAPRQGGEETQYF
DNA: TGTGCCAGCGCCCCGAGACAGGGGGGTGAAGAGACCCAGTACTTC
V: TRBV6-6
D: TRBD1
J: TRBJ2-5
size: -

CDR3: CASSPGVDEQFF
DNA: TGTGCCAGCAGTCCAGGGGTCGATGAGCAGTTCTTC
V: TRBV6-5
D: -
J: TRBJ2-1
size: -

CDR3: CASSFSSTGKNYGYTF
DNA: TGTGCCAGCAGCTTCAGTTCGACAGGGAAGAACTATGGCTACACCTTC
V: TRBV7-9
D: TRBD1
J: TRBJ1-2
size: -

CDR3: CASSEEAGYHEQYF
DNA: TGTGCCAGCAGTGAAGAGGCAGGGTACCACGAGCAGTACTTC
V: TRBV6-1
D: -
J: TRBJ2-7
size: -

CDR3: CASSLVTRSHEQYF
DNA: TGTGCCAGCAGCTTAGTCACCAGGTCCCACGAGCAGTACTTC
V: TRBV11-2
D: -
J: TRBJ2-7
size: -

CDR3: CASSYSTQGYGYTF
DNA: TGTGCCAGCAGTTACTCGACACAGGGCTATGGCTACACCTTC
V: TRBV6-5
D: -
J: TRBJ1-2
size: few

CDR3: CASSWGPSGPGTDTQYF
DNA: TGTGCCAGCAGCTGGGGTCCTAGCGGGCCAGGCACAGATACGCAGTATTTT
V: TRBV11-3
D: TRBD2
J: TRBJ2-3
size: -

CDR3: CASSRDYRTDTQYF
DNA: TGTGCCAGCAGCCGGGACTACCGAACAGATACGCAGTATTTT
V: TRBV5-6
D: TRBD2
J: TRBJ2-3
size: -

CDR3: CASSPDGFEAFF
DNA: TGTGCCAGCAGCCCAGATGGTTTTGAAGCTTTCTTT
V: TRBV27
D: -
J: TRBJ1-1
size: -

CDR3: CASSLTQKNTEAFF
DNA: TGTGCCAGCAGCTTAACACAGAAGAACACTGAAGCTTTCTTT
V: TRBV11-3
D: -
J: TRBJ1-1
size: -

CDR3: CASSLHRGSTGELFF
DNA: TGTGCCAGTAGTCTCCACAGGGGCAGCACCGGGGAGCTGTTTTTT
V: TRBV19
D: TRBD1
J: TRBJ2-2
size: -

CDR3: CASSLTGGKGNQPQHF
DNA: TGTGCCAGCAGTTTAACCGGGGGTAAAGGCAATCAGCCCCAGCATTTT
V: TRBV28
D: -
J: TRBJ1-5
size: once

CDR3: CASSLDLKQGGRETQYF
DNA: TGTGCCAGCAGCTTAGACTTAAAACAGGGAGGGCGAGAGACCCAGTACTTC
V: TRBV7-9
D: -
J: TRBJ2-5
size: -

CDR3: CASSVEGSGVVTDTQYF
DNA: TGTGCCAGCAGCGTAGAGGGTAGCGGGGTGGTCACAGATACGCAGTATTTT
V: TRBV9
D: TRBD2
J: TRBJ2-3
size: -

CDR3: CASSLYGGAGETQYF
DNA: TGTGCCAGCAGCTTATACGGCGGCGCGGGTGAGACCCAGTACTTC
V: TRBV7-3
D: -
J: TRBJ2-5
size: -

CDR3: CASTLSGGRIPPDEKLFF
DNA: TGTGCCAGCACCTTGAGCGGGGGGCGAATCCCCCCGGACGAAAAACTGTTTTTT
V: TRBV27
D: -
J: TRBJ1-4
size: -

CDR3: CASSRSPLAGEYQETQYF
DNA: TGTGCCAGCAGCCGTAGCCCTCTAGCGGGAGAGTACCAAGAGACCCAGTACTTC
V: TRBV7-7
D: TRBD2
J: TRBJ2-5
size: once

CDR3: CASSSTGVRDGYTF
DNA: TGTGCCAGCAGTTCTACAGGGGTGCGCGATGGCTACACCTTC
V: TRBV6-6
D: TRBD1
J: TRBJ1-2
size: -

CDR3: CASSFTGMYQPQHF
DNA: TGTGCCAGCAGTTTCACGGGGATGTATCAGCCCCAGCATTTT
V: TRBV27
D: -
J: TRBJ1-5
size: -

CDR3: CASSRTPGLRDGYTF
DNA: TGTGCCAGCAGCCGCACTCCCGGACTGAGGGATGGCTACACCTTC
V: TRBV7-2
D: -
J: TRBJ1-2
size: -

CDR3: CASSLGARSYEQYF
DNA: TGTGCCAGCAGCTTAGGAGCACGCTCCTACGAGCAGTACTTC
V: TRBV13
D: -
J: TRBJ2-7
size: -

CDR3: CASSLVGQTYEQYF
DNA: TGTGCCAGCAGCTTGGTAGGACAAACCTACGAGCAGTACTTC
V: TRBV5-6
D: -
J: TRBJ2-7
size: few

CDR3: CASSWGGNEQFF
DNA: TGCGCCAGCAGCTGGGGGGGGAATGAGCAGTTCTTC
V: TRBV5-1
D: TRBD2
J: TRBJ2-1
size: -

CDR3: CASSLRGLHEQYF
DNA: TGTGCCAGCAGCTTGAGAGGCCTCCACGAGCAGTACTTC
V: TRBV5-6
D: -
J: TRBJ2-7
size: -